The 5 T cell receptor beta chains reported below all come from one sample, sequenced in a study of T-cell reconstitution after alpha-beta-depleted transplantation in children. A library of TCRbeta sequences, prepared with unique molecular identifiers, was generated. TCRdb re-analysed the PCR reads in MiXCR, keeping a single row per CDR3 protein. Among approximately 300,000 distinct CDR3 sequences listed, 9.5% to 13% were seen once. Sequences were derived from peripheral blood, sampled 180 days after TCRalphabeta/CD19-depleted stem cell transplant. Source of these receptors: a male patient between 2 and 10 years old who had a stem cell transplant for chronic granulomatous disease, so the T cells may come from the graft donor.

This clonotype came up many times. The chain uses TRBV6-1 and TRBJ2-3; 8 nucleotides agree with TRBD2. V was pared by 7 bases and J by 0 bases, with 3 bases of the junction left unmatched. Per the germline V gene, CDR1 is MNHNS and CDR2 is SASEGT. This CDR3 has 14 residues. The CDR3 coding sequence is TGTGCCAGCAAGCGGGGGACTAGCACAGATACGCAGTATTTT. Protein sequence: CASKRGTSTDTQYF.

With respect to this clonotype: This may be a read error: a much more frequent sequence differs by one nucleotide. The chain has TRBV29-1 and TRBJ1-1; D unclear. CDR1 SQVTM and CDR2 ANQGSEA come from the germline V gene. The CDR3 totals 13 residues. Trimming shortened V by 4 bases and J by 1 base, and 10 bases separated the two germline ends. CDR3 region: CSVADGKNTEAFF. The CDR3 DNA reads as TGCAGCGTTGCCGACGGAAAGAACACTGAAGCTTTCTTT.

Many counts were recorded for this clonotype. V and J are TRBV29-1 and TRBJ2-1, with D uncertain. In germline, CDR1 is SQVTM, CDR2 ANQGSEA. The V end lost 8 bases, the J end lost 4 bases, and 18 bases lay between the germline ends. The CDR3 is 14 residues long. In DNA, the CDR3 is TGCAGCATACTTTGGCTGGAGAAATACAATGAGCAGTTCTTC. Translation gives CSILWLEKYNEQFF.

As to this clonotype: This may stem from a read error, because a much larger clone lies one nucleotide away. The V call is TRBV7-2, the J call TRBJ2-7, with a weak D call TRBD1 (6 bases). The CDR3 has 13 residues. The germline gives CDR1 SGHTA, CDR2 FQGNSA. The CDR3 protein is CGSSMDRGHEQYF. CDR3 nucleotide sequence: TGTGGCAGCAGCATGGACAGAGGTCACGAGCAGTACTTC.

This clonotype was seen many times. The chain joins TRBV20-1 to TRBJ2-1; the D gene is possibly TRBD2 (6 bases). The CDR3 runs 14 residues. Germline-derived CDR1 and CDR2 are DFQATT and SNEGSKA (reference sequence). V was trimmed by 0 bases and J by 9 bases, leaving 15 bases between them. The CDR3 spells CSARDGRGLGEQFF. DNA for the CDR3: TGCAGTGCTAGAGATGGGCGGGGTTTGGGTGAGCAGTTCTTC.